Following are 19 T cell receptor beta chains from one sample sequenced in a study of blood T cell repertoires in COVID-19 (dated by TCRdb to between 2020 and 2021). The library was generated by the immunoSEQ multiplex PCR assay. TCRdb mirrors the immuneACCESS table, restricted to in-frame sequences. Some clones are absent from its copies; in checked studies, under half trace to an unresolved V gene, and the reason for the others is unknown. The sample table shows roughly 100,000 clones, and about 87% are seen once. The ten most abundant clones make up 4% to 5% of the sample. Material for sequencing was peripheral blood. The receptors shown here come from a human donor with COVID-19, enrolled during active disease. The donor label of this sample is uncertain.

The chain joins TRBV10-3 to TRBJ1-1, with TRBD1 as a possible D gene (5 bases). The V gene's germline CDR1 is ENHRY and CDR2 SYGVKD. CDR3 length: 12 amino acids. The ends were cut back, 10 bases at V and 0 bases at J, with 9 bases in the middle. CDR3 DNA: TGTGCCAGCCGACAGTTGAACACTGAAGCTTTCTTT. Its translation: CASRQLNTEAFF.

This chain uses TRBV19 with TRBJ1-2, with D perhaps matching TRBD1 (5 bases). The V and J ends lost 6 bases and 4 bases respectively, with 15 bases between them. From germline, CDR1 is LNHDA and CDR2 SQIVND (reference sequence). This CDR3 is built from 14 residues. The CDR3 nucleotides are TGTGCCAGTAGCCCAGCCGGGGGAGGCTATGGCTACACCTTC. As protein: CASSPAGGGYGYTF.

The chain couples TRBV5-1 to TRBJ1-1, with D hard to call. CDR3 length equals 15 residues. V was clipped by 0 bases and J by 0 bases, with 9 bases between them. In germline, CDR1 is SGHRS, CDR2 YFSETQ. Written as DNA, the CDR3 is TGCGCCAGCAGCTTGGAACGGCTAGTGAACACTGAAGCTTTCTTT. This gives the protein CASSLERLVNTEAFF.

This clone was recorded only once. The CDR3 coding sequence is TGTGCCAGCAGCTTGGCCGGGACAGGGTATGGCTACACCTTC. This codes for CASSLAGTGYGYTF. The chain joins TRBV5-4 to TRBJ1-2; 9 nucleotides line up with TRBD1. CDR3 length: 14 amino acids. Germline assignment: CDR1 SGHNT and CDR2 YYREEE (reference sequence). V lost 0 bases to trimming and J lost 5 bases; unmatched junction nucleotides: 2.

CDR3 sequence (DNA): TGTGCCAGCAGTGCCGAGGACTTGAACTATGGCTACACCTTC. Its translation is CASSAEDLNYGYTF. The genes are TRBV2 and TRBJ1-2; the D is unclear. The CDR3 spans 14 residues. Trimming took off 4 bases at V and 2 bases at J, with 11 bases between the two ends. CDR1 and CDR2 (germline): SNHLY, FYNNEI.

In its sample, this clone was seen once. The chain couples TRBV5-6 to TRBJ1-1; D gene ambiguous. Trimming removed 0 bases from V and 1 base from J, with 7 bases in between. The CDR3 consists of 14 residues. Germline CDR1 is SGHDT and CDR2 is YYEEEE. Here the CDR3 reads CASSLGTGNTEAFF. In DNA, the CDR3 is TGTGCCAGCAGCTTGGGAACGGGGAACACTGAAGCTTTCTTT.

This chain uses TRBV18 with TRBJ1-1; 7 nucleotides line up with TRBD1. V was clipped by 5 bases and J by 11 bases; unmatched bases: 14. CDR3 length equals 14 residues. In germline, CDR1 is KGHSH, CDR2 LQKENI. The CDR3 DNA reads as TGTGCCAGCTCAATACCGACAGGGAAGGGCTCTGCTTTCTTT. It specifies CASSIPTGKGSAFF.

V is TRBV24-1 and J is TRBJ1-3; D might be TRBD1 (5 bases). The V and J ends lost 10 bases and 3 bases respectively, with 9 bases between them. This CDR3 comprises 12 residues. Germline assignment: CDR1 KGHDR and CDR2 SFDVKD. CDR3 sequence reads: CATRTRGNTIYF. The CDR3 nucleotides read TGTGCCACGAGGACACGTGGAAACACCATATATTTT.

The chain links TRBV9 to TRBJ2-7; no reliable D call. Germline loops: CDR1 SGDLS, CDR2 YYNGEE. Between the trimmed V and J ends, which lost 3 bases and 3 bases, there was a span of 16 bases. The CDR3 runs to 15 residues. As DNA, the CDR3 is TGTGCCAGCAGCGCTTCGGTCGGCCGGGTCTACGAGCAGTACTTC. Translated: CASSASVGRVYEQYF.

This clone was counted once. The CDR3 loop is CASSLGSSPNQPQHF. The CDR3 DNA reads TGTGCCAGCAGCCTAGGGAGCAGTCCCAATCAGCCCCAGCATTTT. J is TRBJ1-5 and V is TRBV3-1 (or the pseudogene TRBV3-2), with D hard to call. CDR3 length equals 15 residues. V dropped 4 bases and J dropped 3 bases, with 13 bases sitting between them. Germline CDR1 is LGHDT and CDR2 is YNNKEL (reference sequence).

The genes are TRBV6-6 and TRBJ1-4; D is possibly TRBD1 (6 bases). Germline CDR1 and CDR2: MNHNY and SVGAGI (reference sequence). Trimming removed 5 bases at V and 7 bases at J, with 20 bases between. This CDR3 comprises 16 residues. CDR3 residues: CASSRSTGANGEKLFF. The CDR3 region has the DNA TGTGCCAGCAGTCGATCGACAGGAGCCAATGGTGAAAAACTGTTTTTT.

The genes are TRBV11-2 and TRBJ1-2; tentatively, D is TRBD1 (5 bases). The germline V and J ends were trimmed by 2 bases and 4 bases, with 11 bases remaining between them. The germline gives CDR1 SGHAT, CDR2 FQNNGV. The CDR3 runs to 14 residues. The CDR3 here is CASSLQGIRYGYTF. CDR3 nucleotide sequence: TGTGCCAGCAGCTTACAGGGAATTCGCTATGGCTACACCTTC.

The CDR3 nucleotides are TGTGCCAGCAGCGTGGTAGTCTCAAGAGGGGAGACCCAGTACTTC. This sequence encodes CASSVVVSRGETQYF. The chain employs TRBV5-6 and TRBJ2-5; perhaps TRBD2 as D (5 bases). This CDR3 is built from 15 residues. The germline gives CDR1 SGHDT, CDR2 YYEEEE. V lost 4 bases and J lost 5, with 18 bases in between.

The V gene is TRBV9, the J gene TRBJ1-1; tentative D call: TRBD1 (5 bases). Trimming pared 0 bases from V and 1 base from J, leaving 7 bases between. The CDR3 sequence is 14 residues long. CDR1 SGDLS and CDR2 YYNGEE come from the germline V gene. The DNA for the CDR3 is TGTGCCAGCAGCGTAGCCGACAGGAACACTGAAGCTTTCTTT. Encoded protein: CASSVADRNTEAFF.

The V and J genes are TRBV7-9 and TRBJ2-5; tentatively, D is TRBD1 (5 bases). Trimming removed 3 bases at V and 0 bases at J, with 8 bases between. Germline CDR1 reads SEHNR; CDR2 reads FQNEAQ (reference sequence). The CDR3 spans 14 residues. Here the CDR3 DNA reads TGTGCCAGCAGCTTTCAGGGATACCAAGAGACCCAGTACTTC. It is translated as CASSFQGYQETQYF.

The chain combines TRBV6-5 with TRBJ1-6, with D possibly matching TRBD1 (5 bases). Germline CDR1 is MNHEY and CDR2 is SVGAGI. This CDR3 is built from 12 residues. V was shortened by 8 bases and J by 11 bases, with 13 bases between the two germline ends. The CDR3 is CASWGGSTPLHF. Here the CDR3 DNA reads TGTGCCAGCTGGGGGGGGTCGACACCCCTCCACTTT.

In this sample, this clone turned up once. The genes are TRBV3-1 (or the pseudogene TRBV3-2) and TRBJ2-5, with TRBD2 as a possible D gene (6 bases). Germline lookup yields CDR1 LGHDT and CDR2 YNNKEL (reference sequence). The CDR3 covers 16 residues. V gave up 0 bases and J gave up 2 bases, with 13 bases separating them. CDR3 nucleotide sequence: TGTGCCAGCAGCCAAGACCTGGGGGGAACGCAAGAGACCCAGTACTTC. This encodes CASSQDLGGTQETQYF.

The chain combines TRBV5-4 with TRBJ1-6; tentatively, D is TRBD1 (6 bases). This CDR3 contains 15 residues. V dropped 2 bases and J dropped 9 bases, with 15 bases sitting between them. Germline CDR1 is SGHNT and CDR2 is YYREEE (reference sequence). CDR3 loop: CASSLDRLGGSPLHF. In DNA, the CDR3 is TGTGCCAGCAGCTTAGACAGGTTGGGCGGTTCACCCCTCCACTTT.

The CDR3 reads CASSSRQNEQFF. The CDR3 bases are TGTGCCAGCAGTTCACGACAGAATGAGCAGTTCTTC. This chain joins TRBV28 and TRBJ2-1; a possible D gene is TRBD1 (5 bases). Trimming stripped 4 bases from V and 7 bases from J, with 8 bases between. CDR1 MDHEN and CDR2 SYDVKM come from the germline V gene. This CDR3 has 12 residues.